This T cell receptor (beta chain) was captured in a study of blood T cells in healthy people across ages (dated by TCRdb to between 2015 and 2016). The study in broad terms: In model experiments, template switching captured about one uniquely barcoded TCR beta cDNA molecule for every two T cells. Age-related changes in TCR beta repertoire diversity were measured in the study by deep sequencing normalized with unique cDNA molecular identifiers. The donors were split into four age groups: young (average 16 years), middle-aged (over 35), aged (approximately 60) and long-lived (over 75). The study analyzed two additional independent replicas of 1 million unique cDNA reads from the same blood draw for two donors, one aged 18 to 30 and one aged 80 or older.

Results the study describes overall, beyond this receptor: Donor CMV infection status was unknown, potentially confounding age-related changes in expanded clonotypes. Observed TCR beta diversity per million T cells fell roughly linearly with age, and a significant reduction was already apparent by age around 36. Compared with the aged group, more naive CD4+ T cells, fewer expanded clones and increased TCR diversity were shown by the long-lived group, suggesting age selection. Bulk unsorted PBMC profiling prevented conclusive comparison of naive and antigen-experienced compartments. A strong correlation was found between observed TCR beta diversity and the percentage of naive T cells measured by flow cytometry. Estimates of total diversity from one million sequenced T cells were regarded as lower bounds and underestimates.

The 39 donors, aged about 6 to 95 years, were systemically healthy Caucasian individuals from Russia. Approximately 9.3 milliliters of peripheral blood were drawn from each donor into EDTA-treated Vacutainer tubes. Ficoll-Paque density-gradient centrifugation was used to isolate PBMCs, with at least 6 million obtained per sample. Total RNA, at least 6 micrograms per sample, was extracted from PBMCs with Trizol reagent. For every donor, an aliquot of PBMCs went through flow cytometry to measure the percentages of naive CD45RAhigh/CD27high T cells. The library was produced with 5' RACE. The instrument was an Illumina HiSeq 2500. A second PCR of roughly 7 to 12 cycles was run with a J-beta primer mix and a sample-barcoded 5' primer. A unique molecular identifier was introduced onto each TCR beta cDNA molecule by a template-switch 5' adaptor carrying 12 random nucleotides. At least 3 million CDR3-containing paired-end reads were obtained from each sample. All of the RNA was converted into first-strand cDNA using the Mint cDNA synthesis kit, with a TRBC-specific oligonucleotide serving as the primer. All cDNA was treated with uracil-DNA glycosylase and then went through a first 18-cycle PCR with the universal primers M1SS and BC2_uni_R. On the authors' methods: For normalization, 1 million high-quality reads, each with a distinct molecular identifier, were randomly selected from each sample. Instead of being binned into consensus sequences, reads with shared molecular identifiers were discarded. MiTCR, run with a Q25 quality threshold and the strictest error-elimination algorithm, handled CDR3 identification, clonotype clustering and error correction. A nonparametric unseen species model using Euler transformation provided a lower-bound estimate of total TCR beta diversity. TCRdb reworked the public reads: Q25 trimming with fastp, MiXCR clone assembly, productive beta chains retained. When rows share a CDR3 protein, they turn into one entry using the most common DNA and genes. TCRdb's processing, not the authors' own work, is the source of the V and J calls. Across this sample there are 800,000 or so distinct CDR3 sequences, with 25% seen only once. The ten largest make up around 3.6% of the sample.

Including the terminal cysteine and phenylalanine, the CDR3 comprises 22 residues. Only the CDR3 DNA stays, 66 bases, in frame from base 1. At the junction V is shortened by 3 bases and J by 4 bases, with 36 bases in between. According to the germline V gene (reference sequence), CDR1 reads MNHEY and CDR2 reads SMNVEV. In regard to this clonotype: No antigen is known for it. Base qualities are not provided; no much larger clone lies one nucleotide away.

This sample was shared with a second study, whose subject was T cells of mothers and their children. As the second publication notes: The donors were nine systemically healthy Caucasian individuals, made up of three mothers and their six children. cDNA synthesis used all of the extracted RNA, with roughly 1.5 ug of RNA in each 15 ul reaction. Sample barcodes and 2-4 random nucleotides were added via the M1S primer in the second PCR. Each mother yielded over 9.5 million TCR beta CDR3 reads and each child some 3 million reads. Thymic selection similarly shapes TCR recombination output in related and unrelated pairs, with minor effect from inherited differences. Normalized repertoire overlap was always slightly but never significantly higher in related than unrelated mother-child pairs. With a sensitivity of approximately 93 clones per million clonotypes, no persistent microchimeric T cell clones were detected. In the study, deep NGS was used to compare the TCR beta repertoires of mothers and children, and features distinguishing related mother-child pairs from unrelated individuals were sought. Mothers averaged roughly 36 +/- 4 years of age and children averaged around 10 +/- 4 years. After adapter ligation with NEBNext reagents, the libraries were sequenced on Illumina HiSeq 2000 with 100+100 nt paired-end reads. To prevent cross-contamination, the mother and child libraries were prepared a month apart and were sequenced in separate runs. For each donor, somewhere between about 450,000 and 2,000,000 distinct TCR beta clonotypes were identified. Naive TCR beta clonotypes were estimated from low-frequency clonotypes matched to each donor's FACS-determined naive share, without sorting.

The chain uses TRBV27 and TRBJ1-2, with TRBD1 perhaps the D gene, on 6 matching bases. Sequenced input: blood. The TCR sequence derives from a boy younger than 18 in good health. Here is the DNA: TGTGCCAGCAGTTTTCGGGGTACGGGACACACGAAATATTTGGATACCCCCTATGGCTACACCTTC. This sequence encodes CASSFRGTGHTKYLDTPYGYTF.